The clone carrying this TCR beta chain showed up just once. No antigen is known for it. Drawing of blood for sampling happened at baseline, at cycle 4 day 1, and at cycle 7 day 1. The entry originates in a study of OX40 agonist ivuxolimab in advanced cancers. About the research overall: Subjects had a mean age of around 63 years, with a range of about 23 to 79; just over 80% were male.

The table came from immunoSEQ multiplex PCR; TCRdb's copy has only in-frame clones and leaves some out. This sample has about 90,000 clones; roughly 93% occur once, and the top ten carry less than 0.35%. Study-wide results and caveats: Doses of 0.1 to 3.0 mg/kg were accompanied by clonal expansion of CD4+ and CD8+ blood T cells by week 6. The 0.1-3.0 mg/kg partial responders had among the lowest clonal expansion.

Per germline, CDR1 SGHDT and CDR2 YYEEEE. This CDR3 comprises 15 residues. J was trimmed by 3 bases and V by 4 bases; bases with no gene match: 7. Sequenced here: CD4+ or CD8+ T cells sorted from blood, sampled in a trial of the OX40 agonist ivuxolimab. The chain combines TRBV5-6 with TRBJ1-5, with TRBD1 identical over 7 bases. The clonotype comes from an adult with an advanced solid tumor such as melanoma, head and neck, liver or kidney cancer. CDR3 in amino acids: CASSTKTGINQPQHF. CDR3 nucleotides: TGTGCCAGCAGCACCAAGACAGGGATCAATCAGCCCCAGCATTTT. Based on the CDR3 plus reference TRBV5-6 and TRBJ1-5, the full variable domain is DAGVTQSPTHLIKTRGQQVTLRCSPKSGHDTVSWYQQALGQGPQFIFQYYEEEERQRGNFPDRFSGHQFPNYSSELNVNALLLGDSALYLCASSTKTGINQPQHFGDGTRLSIL.